The entry below describes one TCR beta chain. Germline trimming cut 0 bases from V and 6 bases from J; bases unmatched to any gene: 7. Germline V gene data show CDR1 as SGHRS and CDR2 as YFSETQ. The CDR3 covers 16 residues. The record originates from a study of blood T cell repertoires in COVID-19. Across the study: Sample material is recorded as cDNA or gDNA derived from T cells, B-cell-depleted T cells, or PBMCs.

Clones were sequenced by immunoSEQ multiplex PCR, and TCRdb holds only the in-frame ones, with some missing. The sample lists some 420,000 clones, 80% to 90% occurring once. The study recruited people aged about 18 to 95 years across more than 20 US areas. Membership in each cohort depended on participant-reported clinical history. The recovered donors of Cohort 3 showed two negative PCRs, clearance, or symptom resolution. The TCR originated in a man aged 30 to 45 who had recovered from COVID-19. The chain carries TRBV5-1 and TRBJ2-2; TRBD1 matches at 8 bases. Sample: PBMCs or T cells enriched from blood (not recorded which). CDR3 in amino acids: CASSLESAGGPGELFF. The CDR3 DNA reads as TGCGCCAGCAGCTTGGAATCGGCAGGGGGCCCCGGGGAGCTGTTTTTT.